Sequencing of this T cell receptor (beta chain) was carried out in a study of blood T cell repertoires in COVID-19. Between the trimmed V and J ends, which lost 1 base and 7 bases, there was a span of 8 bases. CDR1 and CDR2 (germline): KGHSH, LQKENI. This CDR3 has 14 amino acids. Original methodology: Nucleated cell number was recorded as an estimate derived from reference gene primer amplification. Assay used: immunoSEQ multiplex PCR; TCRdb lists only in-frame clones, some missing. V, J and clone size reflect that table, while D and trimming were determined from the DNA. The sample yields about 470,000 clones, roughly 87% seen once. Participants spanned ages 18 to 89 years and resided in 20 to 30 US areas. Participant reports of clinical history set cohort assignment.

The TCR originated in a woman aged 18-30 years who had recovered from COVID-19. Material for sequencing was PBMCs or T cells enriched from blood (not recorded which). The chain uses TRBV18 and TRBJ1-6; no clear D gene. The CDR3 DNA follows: TGTGCCAGCTCACCACGGGAGAGGAATTCACCCCTCCACTTT. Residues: CASSPRERNSPLHF. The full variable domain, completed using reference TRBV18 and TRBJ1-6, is NAGVMQNPRHLVRRRGQEARLRCSPMKGHSHVYWYRQLPEEGLKFMVYLQKENIIDESGMPKERFSAEFPKEGPSILRIQQVVRGDSAAYFCASSPRERNSPLHFGNGTRLTVT.